Presented here are 10 T cell receptor beta chains from one specimen sequenced in a study of T cell clusters in autoimmune cytopenias. TRB rearrangements were amplified by touch-down multiplex PCR with mixed TRB-A/B primers. TCRdb re-called the multiplex PCR reads and shows each CDR3 protein once, DNA omitted. In all, the sample yields a few thousand distinct CDR3 sequences. Each sample's input was about 250 ng genomic DNA, 35,000 to 40,000 genome equivalents. The sequenced sample consisted of peripheral blood. The source is a human donor with an autoimmune cytopenia or autoimmune hepatitis (not recorded which).

The rearrangement uses TRBV11-3 and TRBJ2-3; no DNA is available, so the TRBD1 call from TCRdb remains unchecked. The CDR3 consists of 17 residues. The germline V gene has CDR1 SGHNT and CDR2 YENEEA. CDR3 loop: CASSQLRNGGSTDTQYF. The whole variable domain, remainder taken from reference TRBV11-3 and TRBJ2-3, is EAGVVQSPRYKIIEKKQPVAFWCNPISGHNTLYWYLQNLGQGPELLIRYENEEAVDDSQLPKDRFSAERLKGVDSTLKIQPAELGDSAVYLCASSQLRNGGSTDTQYFGPGTRLTVL.

The chain carries TRBV5-1 and TRBJ2-7. This CDR3 has 14 amino acids. Germline CDR1 SGHRS, CDR2 YFSETQ. CDR3 sequence reads: CASSLDGTSYEQYF.

This clonotype is classed as medium-sized by frequency. The V and J genes are TRBV13 and TRBJ2-5; as DNA is missing, the TRBD2 call by TCRdb cannot be tested. Germline CDR1 and CDR2: PRHDT and FYEKMQ (reference sequence). The CDR3 totals 16 residues. The CDR3 protein is CASSQRTSGGAETQYF.

This clonotype ranks as medium-sized in terms of frequency. The chain carries TRBV18 and TRBJ2-7; TCRdb picks TRBD1, but there is no DNA to check that call. Germline V lookup: CDR1 KGHSH, CDR2 LQKENI. This CDR3 region has 13 residues. The CDR3 sequence: CASSETGSYEQYF.

V is TRBV6-1 and J is TRBJ1-1. This CDR3 region has 15 residues. Per germline, CDR1 MNHNS and CDR2 SASEGT. CDR3 loop: CASRVGQPEDTEAFF.

Considering frequency, this clonotype is medium-sized (0.01 to 0.1%). The chain employs TRBV19 and TRBJ2-6; TCRdb returns TRBD1, unconfirmable since there is no DNA. The germline gives CDR1 LNHDA, CDR2 SQIVND (reference sequence). The CDR3 is made up of 16 amino acids. This chain's CDR3 is CASSMGPGPGANVLTF. The entire variable domain, with the rest obtained from reference TRBV19 and TRBJ2-6, is as follows: DGGITQSPKYLFRKEGQNVTLSCEQNLNHDAMYWYRQDPGQGLRLIYYSQIVNDFQKGDIAEGYSVSREKKESFPLTVTSAQKNPTAFYLCASSMGPGPGANVLTFGAGSRLTVL.

The chain uses TRBV4-3 and TRBJ2-5; TCRdb proposes TRBD1, but this gene call is untestable without DNA. This CDR3 spans 14 amino acids. The germline gives CDR1 LGHNA, CDR2 YSLEER. CDR3: CASSQLQGAETQYF.

By frequency, this clonotype registers medium-sized. The chain combines TRBV6-1 with TRBJ2-3; TCRdb names TRBD2, which stays unverified in the absence of DNA. Germline CDR1 is MNHNS and CDR2 is SASEGT. The CDR3 length is 14 residues. This chain's CDR3 is CASIVAGFTDTQYF.

This clonotype is deemed medium-sized by its frequency. This rearrangement joins TRBV27 to TRBJ1-5; TCRdb indicates TRBD1, and absent DNA this call remains unverified. Germline lookup yields CDR1 MNHEY and CDR2 SMNVEV (reference sequence). The CDR3 contains 15 residues. Here the CDR3 reads CASRIAGLSNQPQHF.

This clonotype is identified as medium-sized (0.01 to 0.1%) from frequency. This rearrangement joins TRBV27 to TRBJ2-1; the TCRdb D gene call, TRBD2, has no DNA to confirm it. The CDR3 has 15 residues. CDR1 is MNHEY, CDR2 SMNVEV, per germline (reference sequence). This CDR3 is CASSASGGSYNEQFF.